Below are 24 T cell receptor beta chains sequenced from a single sample in a study of metastatic and nonmetastatic thyroid tumors. TCRdb reanalyzed the PCR reads with MiXCR. The table lists tens of thousands of clones, 17% of them singletons. Among the patients, none had received any treatment before thyroid surgery. Sequenced: blood. These receptors came from a female donor with papillary thyroid cancer or a benign thyroid nodule (not recorded which). Some clones in this sample may be carry-over from other donors' samples.

By sample share, this clone is medium-sized. The chain joins TRBV7-9 to TRBJ2-7, with TRBD1 matching over 7 bases. The germline V gene has CDR1 SEHNR and CDR2 FQNEAQ (reference sequence). V lost 5 bases, J lost 1 base, and 8 bases stayed unmatched. This CDR3 spans 15 amino acids. CDR3 in amino acids: CASSHDPTGSYEQYF. CDR3 DNA: TGTGCCAGCAGCCACGACCCGACAGGGTCCTACGAGCAGTACTTC.

A single count supports this clone. A much larger clone differs from this one at a single base, so this may be a read error. The chain uses TRBV20-1 and TRBJ2-5; TRBD1 might be the D (6 bases). Germline loops: CDR1 DFQATT, CDR2 SNEGSKA (reference sequence). CDR3 length equals 16 residues. Between the trimmed V and J ends, which lost 3 bases and 3 bases, there was a span of 20 bases. CDR3 DNA sequence: TGCAGTGCTAGTGACCCCCGACAGGTGGGGAAAGAGACCCAGTACTTC. Residues: CSASDPRQVGKETQYF.

At least ten counts were recorded for this clone. This chain joins TRBV18 and TRBJ1-1; the match to TRBD1 covers 7 bases. V lost 5 bases to trimming and J lost 0 bases; unmatched junction nucleotides: 12. Germline V gives CDR1 KGHSH, CDR2 LQKENI. The CDR3 sequence is 17 residues long. The CDR3, as DNA: TGTGCCAGCTCATCTCTAACAGGGGACGATATGAACACTGAAGCTTTCTTT. This gives the protein CASSSLTGDDMNTEAFF.

This clone has a count of ten or more. The chain joins TRBV11-2 to TRBJ1-2; D is unresolved. Germline values: CDR1 SGHAT, CDR2 FQNNGV. This CDR3 is built from 16 residues. V was clipped by 5 bases and J by 4 bases, with 20 bases between them. DNA for the CDR3: TGTGCCAGCAGCCCCCTCGGAGGTCAGCGGACCTATGGCTACACCTTC. Translating gives CASSPLGGQRTYGYTF.

This clone was found many times. V is TRBV20-1 and J is TRBJ2-2; 8 positions agree with TRBD1. With 7 bases clipped from V and 3 bases from J, the junction kept 16 bases outside the gene matches. The CDR3 covers 17 residues. CDR1 and CDR2 from the germline V gene are DFQATT and SNEGSKA (reference sequence). This CDR3 is CSGGRTGYSGDTGELFF. In DNA, the CDR3 is TGCAGTGGTGGCCGGACAGGGTATAGCGGAGACACCGGGGAGCTGTTTTTT.

The chain joins TRBV18 to TRBJ1-1; the match to TRBD1 covers 8 bases. Germline V gives CDR1 KGHSH, CDR2 LQKENI. V shed 3 bases and J 4 bases; nucleotides not matched to a gene: 4. This CDR3 has 14 amino acids. The CDR3 here is CASSPGTGGTEAFF. CDR3 coding DNA: TGTGCCAGCTCACCGGGTACAGGGGGCACTGAAGCTTTCTTT.

This clone was observed many times. The V and J genes are TRBV10-3 and TRBJ1-5, with TRBD1 matching over 8 bases. The CDR3 spans 17 residues. Germline V gene sequence: CDR1 ENHRY, CDR2 SYGVKD. Trimming removed 4 bases from V and 5 bases from J; junction bases left unmatched: 13. CDR3 loop: CAISAYLDREGHQPQHF. CDR3 DNA: TGTGCCATCAGTGCTTACCTGGACAGGGAAGGACATCAGCCCCAGCATTTT.

A word on this clone: The sample has other DNA sequences that encode this CDR3 too. The gene calls are TRBV13 and TRBJ2-2; 9 bases line up with TRBD1. Germline assignment: CDR1 PRHDT and CDR2 FYEKMQ (reference sequence). After removal of 5 bases from V and 5 bases from J, the junction contained 6 bases not matched to a gene. CDR3 size: 15 residues. The CDR3 region has the DNA TGTGCCAGCAGCCTACAGGGGGCTCGTACCGGGGAGCTGTTTTTT. Its protein is CASSLQGARTGELFF.

This clone was counted at least ten times. The chain recombines TRBV5-1 with TRBJ1-6, with TRBD1 as a possible D gene (5 bases). The V gene's germline CDR1 is SGHRS and CDR2 YFSETQ. This CDR3 contains 15 residues. V was pared by 3 bases and J by 3 bases, with 10 bases between. CDR3 nucleotide sequence: TGCGCCAGCAGCTCATCGACAGACTATAATTCACCCCTCCACTTT. Protein product: CASSSSTDYNSPLHF.

V is TRBV27 and J is TRBJ2-1; D might be TRBD2 (6 bases). V gave up 5 bases and J gave up 0 bases, with 20 bases separating them. The germline gives CDR1 MNHEY, CDR2 SMNVEV (reference sequence). This CDR3 is 18 amino acids long. CDR3 region: CASSRTPGAVSSYNEQFF. CDR3 DNA: TGTGCCAGCAGTCGAACTCCGGGAGCCGTGAGCTCCTACAATGAGCAGTTCTTC.

Many counts were recorded for this clone. This chain uses TRBV7-2 with TRBJ2-3; 7 bases are shared with TRBD2. The V segment lost 3 bases and the J segment 6 bases; nucleotides outside the gene matches: 6. Germline V gene data show CDR1 as SGHTA and CDR2 as FQGNSA. CDR3 length: 14 residues. CDR3 loop: CASSLLADVDTQYF. As DNA, the CDR3 is TGTGCCAGCAGCTTGCTAGCGGACGTCGATACGCAGTATTTT.

This clone occurred a few times. The chain has TRBV24-1 and TRBJ2-5, with D tentatively TRBD2 (6 bases). Trimming stripped 0 bases from V and 2 bases from J, with 6 bases between. The CDR3 consists of 14 residues. From germline, CDR1 is KGHDR and CDR2 SFDVKD. The CDR3 loop is CATSDLGGQETQYF. CDR3 nucleotide sequence: TGTGCCACCAGTGATTTGGGGGGGCAAGAGACCCAGTACTTC.

Relative to its sample, this clone is medium-sized. The rearrangement uses TRBV28 and TRBJ2-7; 8 nucleotides match TRBD1. CDR1 and CDR2 (germline): MDHEN, SYDVKM. This CDR3 contains 16 residues. The trim removed 3 bases at V and 3 bases at J, leaving 10 bases unmatched. This CDR3 is CASSLTGAASFYEQYF. CDR3 DNA: TGTGCCAGCAGTTTGACAGGGGCCGCATCTTTCTACGAGCAGTACTTC.

This clone was seen ten or more times. The J gene is TRBJ2-5, the V gene TRBV5-1; a possible D gene is TRBD1 (6 bases). CDR1 is SGHRS, CDR2 YFSETQ, per germline. CDR3 length: 15 residues. Deletions cut 2 bases from V and 3 bases from J, with 14 bases between. CDR3 region: CASSLTSGQEETQYF. DNA for the CDR3: TGCGCCAGCAGCTTAACCTCGGGACAAGAAGAGACCCAGTACTTC.

This clone was observed a handful of times. This chain joins TRBV5-1 and TRBJ2-1, with 9 bases that match TRBD1. Germline V lookup: CDR1 SGHRS, CDR2 YFSETQ. The ends lost 4 bases at V and 8 bases at J; junction bases unmatched: 13. This CDR3 is 16 amino acids long. The CDR3 DNA reads as TGCGCCAGCAGCCCCGAACAGGGGGCAAGATCCGATGAGCAGTTCTTC. It translates to CASSPEQGARSDEQFF.

The sample holds many counts of this clone. The V call is TRBV6-1, the J call TRBJ1-1, with 9 bases matching TRBD1. The V gene end was trimmed by 6 bases and the J gene end by 4 bases; junction bases not matched to a gene: 6. CDR1 and CDR2 from the germline V gene are MNHNS and SASEGT. The CDR3 runs to 14 residues. In DNA form, the CDR3 reads TGTGCCAGCAGCGCACAGGGGGCGCGCACTGAAGCTTTCTTT. This codes for CASSAQGARTEAFF.

This clone was recorded a few times. The genes are TRBV2 and TRBJ2-7; D unresolved. Germline values: CDR1 SNHLY, CDR2 FYNNEI. The CDR3 is 14 residues long. V lost 1 base and J lost 1, with 8 bases in between. CDR3 nucleotides: TGTGCCAGCAGTGAAGACCGGAATTCCTACGAGCAGTACGTC. The encoded protein is CASSEDRNSYEQYV.

Of note for this clone: The junction departs from the called germline gene at one end, perhaps through a read error. This chain uses TRBV20-1 with TRBJ1-5, with TRBD1 matching 7 bases. CDR1 and CDR2 from the germline V gene are DFQATT and SNEGSKA (reference sequence). This CDR3 is built from 15 residues. CDR3 loop: CGASGTVEGNQPQHF. CDR3 bases: TGCGGTGCTTCCGGGACAGTGGAGGGAAATCAGCCCCAGCATTTT.

This clone was seen a handful of times. The V and J genes are TRBV6-1 and TRBJ2-1, with D tentatively TRBD1 (5 bases). The germline CDR1 and CDR2 sequences are MNHNS and SASEGT. V lost 11 bases and J lost 2, with 13 bases in between. There are 13 residues in the CDR3. CDR3 nucleotides: TGTGCCTTTACAGGTGGGACCTACAATGAGCAGTTCTTC. This codes for CAFTGGTYNEQFF.

In this sample, this clone turned up a few times. The junction differs from germline at one of its ends, possibly a read error. V and J are TRBV28 and TRBJ2-5, with D perhaps assigned TRBD1 or TRBD2 (6 bases each). Germline CDR1 is MDHEN and CDR2 is SYDVKM. The CDR3 has 14 residues. The CDR3 is CASKGVGGQETKYF. As DNA, the CDR3 is TGTGCCAGCAAGGGGGTCGGGGGCCAAGAGACCAAGTACTTC. Combining the CDR3 with reference TRBV28 and TRBJ2-5 gives the whole variable domain DVKVTQSSRYLVKRTGEKVFLECVQDMDHENMFWYRQDPGLGLRLIYFSYDVKMKEKGDIPEGYSVSREKKERFSLILESASTNQTSMYLCASKGVGGQETKYFGPGTRLLVL.

This clone was counted at least ten times. The chain combines TRBV3-1 with TRBJ2-7; possibly TRBD1 for D (5 bases). CDR3 length: 14 amino acids. Germline V CDR1 and CDR2: LGHDT, YNNKEL (reference sequence). Trimming stripped 0 bases from V and 2 bases from J, with 8 bases between. CDR3 in amino acids: CASSQDIQAYEQYF. The CDR3 DNA sequence: TGTGCCAGCAGCCAAGATATACAGGCCTACGAGCAGTACTTC.

This sequence joins TRBV20-1 and TRBJ1-4; D possibly corresponds to TRBD1 (6 bases). The V end lost 2 bases, the J end lost 6 bases, and 13 bases lay between the germline ends. Germline V gives CDR1 DFQATT, CDR2 SNEGSKA (reference sequence). The CDR3 covers 14 residues. For the CDR3, the DNA is TGCAGTGCTAGACCGACCGGACAGTATGAAAAACTGTTTTTT. Translating it yields CSARPTGQYEKLFF.

This clone was seen ten or more times. Other DNA sequences within the sample encode an identical CDR3. This chain joins TRBV5-1 and TRBJ1-1; D not resolved. The CDR3 runs to 16 residues. Germline loops: CDR1 SGHRS, CDR2 YFSETQ. V lost 1 base to trimming and J lost 3 bases, with 16 bases between them. The CDR3 region has the DNA TGCGCCAGCAGCTTGCTATCGATGGCGGAGGACACTGAAGCTTTCTTT. Translation gives CASSLLSMAEDTEAFF.

This clone was recorded at least ten times. CDR3: CASSQGWTSQNEQFF. In DNA form, the CDR3 reads TGTGCCAGCAGCCAGGGGTGGACATCCCAGAATGAGCAGTTCTTC. The chain combines TRBV3-1 with TRBJ2-1, with TRBD1 as a possible D gene (5 bases). The CDR3 consists of 15 residues. V was shortened by 3 bases and J by 7 bases, with 16 bases between the two germline ends. The V gene's germline CDR1 is LGHDT and CDR2 YNNKEL (reference sequence).